A selection of T cell receptor beta chains follows, all from one sample in a study of graft-versus-host responses after intestinal transplantation. Sequencing used immunoSEQ multiplex PCR; TCRdb keeps in-frame clones, though not all of them. This table has roughly 100,000 clones, roughly 92% appearing once. These receptors are not linked to any known antigen. The sequenced sample was unstimulated CD8+ T cells sorted from spleen or lymph node cells, obtained before transplant. The receptors were gathered from a human donor who was the organ donor for an intestinal transplant. Each CDR3 is given with its conserved first and last residue. D genes are given only for firm matches. Clone size is shown for a subset of rows, as once, few, many or a class of expanded clone.

J gene: TRBJ2-1
V gene: TRBV13
clone size: -
D gene: TRBD2
CDR3 DNA: TGTGCCAGCAGTCGAACACTAGCGGGGAGCCACAATGAGCAGTTCTTC
CDR3 protein: CASSRTLAGSHNEQFF

J gene: TRBJ2-7
V gene: TRBV13
clone size: -
D gene: -
CDR3 DNA: TGTGCCAGCAGCTTAGCGCGGCGTGAGCAGTACTTC
CDR3 protein: CASSLARREQYF

J gene: TRBJ2-3
V gene: TRBV5-1
clone size: -
D gene: TRBD2
CDR3 DNA: TGCGCCAGCAGCGGAGGAACTAGCGGCCTAGGGAGCACAGATACGCAGTATTTT
CDR3 protein: CASSGGTSGLGSTDTQYF

J gene: TRBJ1-5
V gene: TRBV28
clone size: -
D gene: TRBD1
CDR3 DNA: TGTGCCAGCAGTCGCCAGGGGGATGGTAGCAATCAGCCCCAGCATTTT
CDR3 protein: CASSRQGDGSNQPQHF

J gene: TRBJ2-1
V gene: TRBV29-1
clone size: -
D gene: -
CDR3 DNA: TGCAGCGACGAGGGGGGGCAACACAGCCCTTCTGGACAGTTCTTC
CDR3 protein: CSDEGGQHSPSGQFF

J gene: TRBJ1-2
V gene: TRBV29-1
clone size: -
D gene: TRBD1
CDR3 DNA: TGCAGCGTTGTTGATAAAGGGGGCTCAAGTGGCTACACCTTC
CDR3 protein: CSVVDKGGSSGYTF

J gene: TRBJ2-4
V gene: TRBV5-4
clone size: -
D gene: -
CDR3 DNA: TGTGCCAGCAGTCTAGCGTTGGAGGAGGCCAAAAACATTCAGTACTTC
CDR3 protein: CASSLALEEAKNIQYF

J gene: TRBJ1-2
V gene: TRBV27
clone size: -
D gene: TRBD1
CDR3 DNA: TGTGCCAGCAGTATAAACAGGGGGCGCGGCTACACCTTC
CDR3 protein: CASSINRGRGYTF

J gene: TRBJ2-5
V gene: TRBV13
clone size: -
D gene: TRBD2
CDR3 DNA: TGTGCCAGCAGCTTAGGGGGACTAGCGGTTCAAGAGACCCAGTACTTC
CDR3 protein: CASSLGGLAVQETQYF

J gene: TRBJ2-1
V gene: TRBV13
clone size: once
D gene: TRBD1
CDR3 DNA: TGTGCCAGCAAAAACAGGGGAGAGGGTCACAATGAGCAGTTCTTC
CDR3 protein: CASKNRGEGHNEQFF

J gene: TRBJ1-1
V gene: TRBV30
clone size: few
D gene: TRBD1
CDR3 DNA: TGTGCCTGGAGTTATACAGGGGGCCCTGAAGCTTTCTTT
CDR3 protein: CAWSYTGGPEAFF

J gene: TRBJ2-1
V gene: TRBV5-1
clone size: -
D gene: -
CDR3 DNA: TGCGCCAGCAAACCGTGGGACAAGAACGGTGAGCAGTTCTTC
CDR3 protein: CASKPWDKNGEQFF

J gene: TRBJ2-1
V gene: TRBV28
clone size: -
D gene: TRBD2
CDR3 DNA: TGTGCCAGCAGTTCCTATAGTGCGGGGGGCGATGAGCAGTTCTTC
CDR3 protein: CASSSYSAGGDEQFF

J gene: TRBJ2-6
V gene: TRBV18
clone size: once
D gene: TRBD2
CDR3 DNA: TGTGCCAGCTCAAGTCTGGGCACTAGCGGGAGACCCTCTGGGGCCAACGTCCTGACTTTC
CDR3 protein: CASSSLGTSGRPSGANVLTF

J gene: TRBJ1-2
V gene: TRBV29-1
clone size: -
D gene: -
CDR3 DNA: TGCAGCGCCCGGACAGAGAATAACTATGGCTACACCTTC
CDR3 protein: CSARTENNYGYTF

J gene: TRBJ2-5
V gene: TRBV18
clone size: once
D gene: TRBD2
CDR3 DNA: TGTGCCAGCTCACCACCGTGGCGGGGGGGCCAAGAGACCCAGTACTTC
CDR3 protein: CASSPPWRGGQETQYF

J gene: TRBJ2-3
V gene: TRBV6-4
clone size: once
D gene: -
CDR3 DNA: TGTGCCAGCAGTGACTCTAGCGCCACAGATACGCAGTATTTT
CDR3 protein: CASSDSSATDTQYF

J gene: TRBJ2-7
V gene: TRBV19
clone size: -
D gene: TRBD1
CDR3 DNA: TGTGCCAGTAGCGACCGGGACAGGGGCTACGAGCAGTACTTC
CDR3 protein: CASSDRDRGYEQYF

J gene: TRBJ1-1
V gene: TRBV7-9
clone size: -
D gene: -
CDR3 DNA: TGTGCCAGCACCCTTGAATCTCCAGGGGATAGGAACACTGAAGCTTTCTTT
CDR3 protein: CASTLESPGDRNTEAFF

J gene: TRBJ2-3
V gene: TRBV28
clone size: -
D gene: TRBD2
CDR3 DNA: TGTGGGGCAACGACGGGACTATTAAATACGCAGTATTTT
CDR3 protein: CGATTGLLNTQYF

J gene: TRBJ2-1
V gene: TRBV4-1
clone size: once
D gene: -
CDR3 DNA: TGCGCCAGCAGCCAAGTTTTATCCAATGAGCAGTTCTTC
CDR3 protein: CASSQVLSNEQFF

J gene: TRBJ1-2
V gene: TRBV6-1
clone size: -
D gene: TRBD1
CDR3 DNA: TGTGCCAGCAGTGATGGGGACAGGGCTTGGTTTAATGGCTACACCTTC
CDR3 protein: CASSDGDRAWFNGYTF

J gene: TRBJ2-1
V gene: TRBV19
clone size: -
D gene: -
CDR3 DNA: TGTGCCAGTAGTTCCCGCCTGACAGGCCAGTTCTTC
CDR3 protein: CASSSRLTGQFF

J gene: TRBJ2-7
V gene: TRBV28
clone size: -
D gene: -
CDR3 DNA: TGTGCCAGCAGTTTTGGGGGGAGTGAGCAGTACTTC
CDR3 protein: CASSFGGSEQYF

J gene: TRBJ1-5
V gene: TRBV10-3
clone size: -
D gene: -
CDR3 DNA: TGTGCCATCAGTGATGAGGAGGGCGGCTATAGCAATCAGCCCCAGCATTTT
CDR3 protein: CAISDEEGGYSNQPQHF

J gene: TRBJ1-2
V gene: TRBV30
clone size: -
D gene: -
CDR3 DNA: TGTGCCTGGAGCCCCCGAGGGCTCTTCACCGGGGTCCGGGGTGGCTACACCTTC
CDR3 protein: CAWSPRGLFTGVRGGYTF

J gene: TRBJ1-5
V gene: TRBV25-1
clone size: -
D gene: -
CDR3 DNA: TGTGCCAGCCAAGCCGGCAATCAGCCCCAGCATTTT
CDR3 protein: CASQAGNQPQHF

J gene: TRBJ2-1
V gene: TRBV27
clone size: -
D gene: TRBD1
CDR3 DNA: TGTGCCAGACTCAGGACAGGGCGAAATACCCTCAATGAGCAGTTCTTC
CDR3 protein: CARLRTGRNTLNEQFF

J gene: TRBJ2-1
V gene: TRBV5-1
clone size: -
D gene: TRBD2
CDR3 DNA: TGCGCCAGCAGACTAGCGGGGGGGCTGATTGAGCAGTTCTTC
CDR3 protein: CASRLAGGLIEQFF

J gene: TRBJ1-2
V gene: TRBV28
clone size: -
D gene: TRBD1
CDR3 DNA: TGTGCCAGCAGTTTATGGCCCCGGACAGGGGAGGGTGGCTACACCTTC
CDR3 protein: CASSLWPRTGEGGYTF

J gene: TRBJ2-3
V gene: TRBV29-1
clone size: -
D gene: -
CDR3 DNA: TGCAGCGCCGACAGCCAGACTAGCACAGATACGCAGTATTTT
CDR3 protein: CSADSQTSTDTQYF

J gene: TRBJ2-1
V gene: TRBV9
clone size: -
D gene: -
CDR3 DNA: TGTGCCAGCAGCTTACACAGGGACCAGCTTAACAATGAGCAGTTCTTC
CDR3 protein: CASSLHRDQLNNEQFF